The T cell receptor beta chain under discussion was sequenced for a study of T cell responses to AZD1222 COVID-19 vaccine. Study findings and constraints: Among vaccine-associated CD4 TCRs, coverage spanned spike, with dominance at 160-218 and 743-854.

Remarks on this clone: Its antigen remains unidentified.

TCRdb keeps only in-frame clones here, not all; method: immunoSEQ multiplex PCR. Counted here are about 200,000 clones, under 95% occurring once; the ten biggest clones make up 1%. This sample comprised peripheral blood, obtained 28 days after the second AZD1222 dose. The sequence came from an adult who received the AZD1222 COVID-19 vaccine.

CDR3 protein: CATSREASGGYTDTQYF. The CDR3 DNA reads TGTGCCACCAGCAGAGAGGCTAGCGGGGGTTACACAGATACGCAGTATTTT. This chain uses TRBV15 with TRBJ2-3, with 10 positions matching TRBD2. The CDR3 loop spans 17 amino acids. V was pared by 0 bases and J by 2 bases, with 5 bases of the junction left unmatched. Per the germline V gene, CDR1 is LNHNV and CDR2 is YYDKDF (reference sequence).